The entry that follows covers one T cell receptor (beta chain) sequence. Its cognate antigen has yet to be identified. Base qualities are missing; no much larger clone stands one base away. These data originate in a study of blood T cell repertoires in COVID-19 (dated by TCRdb to about 2020). Some background on the complete study: Collaborator samples came from the United States, Italy and Spain and covered acute and convalescent phases of COVID-19. The prospective study material was composed of cDNA or gDNA derived from T cells, B-cell-depleted T cells, or PBMCs. Subjects who had been exposed to COVID-19, were actively infected with it, or had recovered from it provided the deeply sampled blood TCRbeta repertoires that made up the dataset. The repertoires were made available in a free public database intended to serve as a resource for research on the immune response to SARS-CoV-2. Samples were obtained from the ongoing ImmuneRACE study (first 160 participants) and from about 1,300 subjects provided by 6 global collaborators. Nearly every sample came with metadata listing a de-identified subject ID, COVID-19 status, age in years and sex. Where available, HLA class I and class II types were taken from metadata supplied by the sample provider and were not determined by assay-based typing. Study-wide conclusions, independent of this receptor: The quantity of clinical and demographic metadata differed by source and by participant and was supplied without curation.

V was cut back by 7 bases and J by 4 bases, leaving a gap of 14 bases between them. Inclusive of the bounding cysteine and phenylalanine, the CDR3 is 14 residues long. Only the CDR3 portion is preserved as DNA: 42 bases, with reading frame beginning at the first base. CDR1 and CDR2, looked up from the germline V gene, are MDHEN and SYDVKM. The immunoSEQ Assay, a bias-controlled multiplex PCR, was used to amplify TCRbeta CDR3 regions from genomic DNA. Per the source publication's procedure: Nucleated cell counts per sample were estimated from amplification of reference gene primers within the assay. To quantify the absolute abundance of each unique TCRbeta CDR3 rearrangement, sequence reads were collapsed and filtered. For each sample, productive Simpson clonality was calculated as the square root of Simpson's diversity index over productive rearrangements. In its TCRdb copy, this immuneACCESS table keeps in-frame sequences only and misses some clones. Where compared with another copy, unresolved V genes explain less than half of these, and the others have no known cause. V and J calls plus clone size are reproduced from that table; the DNA served to infer D and trimming. Recorded for this sample are 99,000 or so clones; about four fifths of them occurred a single time. The ten biggest clones cover 15% to 19% of the sample.

Each collaborating institution followed its own protocols to collect whole blood in K2EDTA tubes. For TCRbeta analysis, collaborator samples were shipped as frozen whole blood, as isolated PBMCs, or as DNA extracted from either sample type. The source of this sequence is a woman of 80 years or more with acute or convalescent COVID-19. The chain is encoded by TRBV28 joined to TRBJ1-5; confidence is insufficient to name the D gene. Sequenced material: peripheral blood. The CDR3 reads as follows: CASTSGSYNQPQHF. The DNA sequence follows: TGTGCCAGCACCAGCGGCAGCTATAATCAGCCCCAGCATTTT.